This is a list of T cell receptor beta chains from one sample in a study of blood T cell repertoires in COVID-19. Using immunoSEQ multiplex PCR, the repertoire was profiled, and TCRdb retains in-frame clones only, with some absent. The table lists around 25,000 clones, roughly 87% of them singletons. Sequencing used peripheral blood. These receptors all come from a human donor with active COVID-19. The donor label of this sample is uncertain. The CDR3 runs from the conserved cysteine through the conserved F or W. Each record gives: V gene, clone size, D gene, J gene, CDR3 protein, CDR3 DNA. A D gene is named only where the DNA matches it firmly. For some rows the clone size is stated as once, few or many, or as a class when expanded; others skip it.

TRBV5-4	NA	NA	TRBJ2-7	CASSLGTGPYEQYF	TGTGCCAGCAGCTTGGGGACTGGCCCCTACGAGCAGTACTTC
TRBV19	NA	NA	TRBJ1-5	CASSPQASGNQPQHF	TGTGCCAGTAGCCCTCAGGCTTCGGGCAATCAGCCCCAGCATTTT
TRBV6-5	NA	NA	TRBJ1-5	CATWGDSNQPQHF	TGTGCCACCTGGGGGGATAGCAATCAGCCCCAGCATTTT
TRBV29-1	NA	TRBD2	TRBJ2-2	CSAGGTSGGGTGELFF	TGCAGCGCAGGGGGGACTAGCGGCGGGGGCACCGGGGAGCTGTTTTTT
TRBV6-5	few	NA	TRBJ1-4	CASSYSGINEKLFF	TGTGCCAGCAGTTACTCGGGCATTAATGAAAAACTGTTTTTT
TRBV9	NA	TRBD2	TRBJ2-7	CASSGGSGYEQYF	TGTGCCAGCAGCGGGGGTAGCGGGTACGAGCAGTACTTC
TRBV25-1	NA	TRBD1	TRBJ1-5	CASSDTGGQPQHF	TGTGCCAGCAGTGATACAGGGGGTCAGCCCCAGCATTTT
TRBV12-3/TRBV12-4	NA	NA	TRBJ2-3	CASKELNTDTQYF	TGTGCCAGCAAGGAGTTGAACACAGATACGCAGTATTTT
TRBV18	NA	NA	TRBJ2-7	CASSPEGSGATRYEQYF	TGTGCCAGCTCACCCGAGGGCTCGGGAGCCACAAGATACGAGCAGTACTTC
TRBV6-2/TRBV6-3	NA	TRBD2	TRBJ2-1	CASSPAGGRYNEQFF	TGTGCCAGCAGTCCAGCGGGAGGGAGGTACAATGAGCAGTTCTTC
TRBV5-4	NA	TRBD2	TRBJ2-1	CASSIGAGGNEQFF	TGTGCCAGCAGCATCGGAGCGGGAGGGAATGAGCAGTTCTTC
TRBV7-3	NA	TRBD1	TRBJ1-1	CASSFQGANEAFF	TGTGCCAGCAGCTTCCAGGGGGCAAATGAAGCTTTCTTT
TRBV12-3/TRBV12-4	NA	NA	TRBJ2-7	CASSLAPGNEQYF	TGTGCCAGCAGTTTAGCGCCAGGGAACGAGCAGTACTTC
TRBV7-3	NA	TRBD1	TRBJ1-2	CASSSGQGIGYTF	TGTGCCAGCAGCTCCGGACAGGGAATCGGCTACACCTTC
TRBV7-6	NA	NA	TRBJ1-4	CASSAQGLGTNEKLFF	TGTGCCAGCAGCGCCCAGGGTTTGGGGACTAATGAAAAACTGTTTTTT
TRBV4-3	NA	TRBD2	TRBJ2-1	CASSQDHASGRYNEQFF	TGCGCCAGCAGCCAAGATCATGCTAGCGGGAGGTACAATGAGCAGTTCTTC